These 9 T cell receptor beta chains were sequenced from one sample in a study of cytomegalovirus exposure and HLA in healthy donors. PCR primers comprised 60 Vbeta and 13 Jbeta primers. Generated by immunoSEQ multiplex PCR, the TCRdb table keeps only in-frame clones and is missing some. This sample has under 150,000 clones, with around 84% found just once. Input material: PBMCs. The source is a man aged 40-49 years in good health and CMV-seropositive.

The chain recombines TRBV11-2 with TRBJ2-1; D gene unclear. Trimming left V 2 bases short and J 6 bases short, with 26 bases between. The CDR3 spans 19 residues. Germline-derived CDR1 and CDR2 are SGHAT and FQNNGV. The CDR3: CASSLRTSVGVQRRNEQFF. CDR3 in DNA: TGTGCCAGCAGCTTAAGAACCTCGGTTGGAGTACAAAGGCGCAATGAGCAGTTCTTC.

The V call is TRBV10-1, the J call TRBJ1-3, with 10 bases lining up with TRBD1. Trimming took 4 bases from V and 7 from J; bases not matched to a gene: 7. Germline V gives CDR1 WNHNN, CDR2 SYGVQD (reference sequence). CDR3 size: 15 residues. CDR3 loop: CASSVGTGVGNTIYF. CDR3 nucleotides: TGCGCCAGCAGTGTGGGGACAGGGGTCGGTAACACCATATATTTT.

The chain couples TRBV11-2 to TRBJ1-3; 9 positions agree with TRBD1. Germline V gene sequence: CDR1 SGHAT, CDR2 FQNNGV. Unmatched junction bases numbered 5, after V lost 8 bases and J lost 3 bases. The CDR3 spans 14 residues. CDR3 in DNA: TGTGCCAGCTTCGGACAGGGGTATGGAAACACCATATATTTT. Its translation: CASFGQGYGNTIYF.

The CDR3 DNA sequence: TGCGCCAGCAGCCAAGGGGACAGGGCTAGCGGGAGTCAGTACTTC. This translates into CASSQGDRASGSQYF. V usage is TRBV4-1 and J usage is TRBJ2-7; D is possibly TRBD2 (10 bases). Between the trimmed V and J ends, which lost 1 base and 10 bases, there was a span of 20 bases. The CDR3 has 15 residues. Germline assignment: CDR1 MGHRA and CDR2 YSYEKL.

The chain uses TRBV4-2 and TRBJ1-2; no clear D gene. This CDR3 is built from 14 residues. V lost 0 bases and J lost 6, with 11 bases in between. Germline assignment: CDR1 LGHNA and CDR2 YNFKEQ. CDR3 sequence (DNA): TGTGCCAGCAGCCAAGACCGTCGGTCAAATGGCTACACCTTC. This translates into CASSQDRRSNGYTF.

The rearrangement joins TRBV5-4 to TRBJ2-7; possible D gene TRBD2, 5 bases. With 2 bases removed from V and 1 base from J, the gap between germline ends came to 13 bases. The CDR3 spans 15 residues. Germline V gene lookup returns CDR1 SGHNT and CDR2 YYREEE (reference sequence). CDR3 protein: CASSFLGRDSYEQYF. The CDR3 DNA reads as TGTGCCAGCAGCTTCCTAGGACGGGATTCCTACGAGCAGTACTTC.

The chain combines TRBV19 with TRBJ2-5; a weak D match, TRBD1 (5 bases). The CDR3 has 14 amino acids. Germline V CDR1 and CDR2: LNHDA, SQIVND (reference sequence). V lost 5 bases to trimming and J lost 5 bases, with 15 bases between them. The CDR3 reads CASSRTTSQETQYF. CDR3 DNA: TGTGCCAGTAGTCGGACAACCTCCCAGGAGACCCAGTACTTC.

This clone appeared once. The gene calls are TRBV7-8 and TRBJ2-5; 9 bases match TRBD1. Germline V CDR1 and CDR2: SGHVS, FQNEAQ. The CDR3 has 13 amino acids. With 5 bases clipped from V and 5 bases from J, the junction kept 3 bases outside the gene matches. CDR3 DNA sequence: TGTGCCAGCAGCGCTGACAGGGGGGAGACCCAGTACTTC. This codes for CASSADRGETQYF.

This chain links TRBV13 with TRBJ2-7, with 9 bases matching TRBD1. Germline values: CDR1 PRHDT, CDR2 FYEKMQ (reference sequence). The CDR3 contains 15 residues. V lost 3 bases to trimming and J lost 2 bases; unmatched junction nucleotides: 5. CDR3: CASSFTGGSAYEQYF. The CDR3 DNA reads as TGTGCCAGCAGCTTTACAGGGGGCAGTGCCTACGAGCAGTACTTC.